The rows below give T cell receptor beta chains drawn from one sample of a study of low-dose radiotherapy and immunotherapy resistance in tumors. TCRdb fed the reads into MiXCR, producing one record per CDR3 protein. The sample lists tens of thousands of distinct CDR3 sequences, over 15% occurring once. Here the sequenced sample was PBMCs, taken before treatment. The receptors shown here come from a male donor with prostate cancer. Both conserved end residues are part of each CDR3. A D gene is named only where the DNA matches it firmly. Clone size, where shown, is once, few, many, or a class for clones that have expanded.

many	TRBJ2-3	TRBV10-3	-	TGTGCCATCAGTGAGTCGAAAGATACGCAGTATTTT	CAISESKDTQYF
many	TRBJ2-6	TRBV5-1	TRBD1	TGCGCCAGCAGCTTGGTAGGGGGACAGGGCTCTGGGGCCAACGTCCTGACTTTC	CASSLVGGQGSGANVLTF
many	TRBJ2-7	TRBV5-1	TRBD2	TGCGCCAGCAGCCTCAGCGGGGGGTCTTACGAGCAGTACTTC	CASSLSGGSYEQYF
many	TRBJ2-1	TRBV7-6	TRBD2	TGTGCCATCGAGACTAGCGGGAACAATGAGCAGTTCTTC	CAIETSGNNEQFF
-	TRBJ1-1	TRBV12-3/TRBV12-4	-	TGTGCCAGCAGTTTAGCGTCTGAAGCTTTCTTT	CASSLASEAFF
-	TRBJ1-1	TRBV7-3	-	TGTGCCAGCAGCTCACAGGGACCAGGCACTGAAGCTTTCTTT	CASSSQGPGTEAFF
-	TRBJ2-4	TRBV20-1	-	TGCAGTGCGGAATTAGCCAAAAACATTCAGTACTTC	CSAELAKNIQYF
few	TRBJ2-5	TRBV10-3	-	TGTGCCATCAGTGGGGGGGCTAACGAGGAGACCCAGTACTTC	CAISGGANEETQYF
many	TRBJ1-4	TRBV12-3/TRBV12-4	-	TGTGCCAGCAGTTTGGGGGGCGGCGAAAAACTGTTTTTT	CASSLGGGEKLFF
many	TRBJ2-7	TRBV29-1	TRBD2	TGCAGCGTTGTCCGGACTAGCGGGGGCTACGAGCAGTACTTC	CSVVRTSGGYEQYF
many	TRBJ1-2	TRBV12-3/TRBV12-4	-	TGTGCCAGCAGTGACGGGACAATATATGGCTACACCTTC	CASSDGTIYGYTF
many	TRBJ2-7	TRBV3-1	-	TGTGCCAGCAGCCAAGGGGGTAACGAGCAGTACTTC	CASSQGGNEQYF
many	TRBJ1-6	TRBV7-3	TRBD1	TGTGCCAGCAGCTTGGGGACAGGTCATTCACCCCTCCACTTT	CASSLGTGHSPLHF
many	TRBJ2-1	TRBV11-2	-	TGTGCCAGCAGCTTAGGCTGGGGCGGGCACGATGAGCAGTTCTTC	CASSLGWGGHDEQFF
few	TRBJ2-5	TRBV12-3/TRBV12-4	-	TGTGCCAGCAGCCGCAGGGGCAGGGTAGAGACCCAGTACTTC	CASSRRGRVETQYF
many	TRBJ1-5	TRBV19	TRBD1	TGTGCCAGCATTCCACAGGGGCTTAGGCAGCCCCAGCATTTT	CASIPQGLRQPQHF
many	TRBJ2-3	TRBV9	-	TGTGCCAGCGGAGGCCAGCCGACAGATACGCAGTATTTT	CASGGQPTDTQYF
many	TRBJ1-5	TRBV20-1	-	TGCAGTGCCCCCGATGGGGCGGGGAGCAATCAGCCCCAGCATTTT	CSAPDGAGSNQPQHF
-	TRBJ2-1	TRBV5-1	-	TGCGCCAGCAGCTTCACCGGGGCCGGGGTGAATGAGCAGTTCTTC	CASSFTGAGVNEQFF
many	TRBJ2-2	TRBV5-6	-	TGTGCCAGCAGCTTAGGGGGGAACGCCGGGGAGCTGTTTTTT	CASSLGGNAGELFF
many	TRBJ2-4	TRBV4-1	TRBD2	TGCGCCAGCAGCCAAGGGCTAGCGGGGGGTAGGGCCAAAAACATTCAGTACTTC	CASSQGLAGGRAKNIQYF
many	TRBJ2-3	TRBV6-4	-	TGTGCCAGCAGTGAATTCGGGGGAGCCACAGATACGCAGTATTTT	CASSEFGGATDTQYF
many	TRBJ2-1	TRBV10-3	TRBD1	TGTGCCATCAGTGGCGGGACAGGAGATGTTCCCCAATTCTTC	CAISGGTGDVPQFF
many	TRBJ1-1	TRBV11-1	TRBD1	TGTGCCAGCAGCCGCGACAGGGGGAACACTGAAGCTTTCTTT	CASSRDRGNTEAFF